This note documents a single TCR beta chain sequence. This sample is drawn from a study of blood T cell repertoires in COVID-19. The CDR3 consists of 14 residues. The trim removed 7 bases at V and 5 bases at J, leaving 9 bases unmatched. Germline-derived CDR1 and CDR2 are MNHEY and SVGAGI. Profiled with immunoSEQ multiplex PCR; TCRdb holds only in-frame clones, not every one. The sample holds about 100,000 clones, just under 85% seen once. J is TRBJ2-5 and V is TRBV6-5, with 8 nucleotides matching TRBD2. This receptor was identified in a man aged 50-60 years with active or convalescent COVID-19. Sequencing was performed on peripheral blood. CDR3 nucleotide sequence: TGTGCCAGCACACGGACTAGCATCGGTGAGACCCAGTACTTC. Translation: CASTRTSIGETQYF.